This T cell receptor (beta chain) was profiled in a study of cytomegalovirus exposure and HLA in healthy donors. For the study at large: The roughly 110 validation repertoires were reported in a later analysis to have been generated on the same platform as the 666 first-cohort repertoires. Study findings and constraints: Cytomegalovirus status was reportedly diagnosed by the classifier with high sensitivity and specificity. Altogether, more than 150 TCR beta chains were recorded as cytomegalovirus-associated. Rare TCR sequences predominated, though certain public TCRs were found in many donors.

The assay was immunoSEQ multiplex PCR, and TCRdb's table has in-frame clones only and misses some. The table records roughly 120,000 clones, approximately 88% of them present only once. Of note for this clone: Its specificity is unknown.

Germline V gene lookup returns CDR1 SGHAT and CDR2 FQNNGV. The CDR3 loop spans 16 amino acids. Trimming stripped 3 bases from V and 4 bases from J, with 19 bases between. The sequencing input was PBMCs. This receptor was identified in a man between 18 and 29 years old in good health and CMV-seronegative. The J gene is TRBJ2-7, the V gene TRBV11-2; D perhaps matches TRBD2 (6 bases). CDR3 bases: TGTGCCAGCAGCTTGGGTCCGGGACTGGGGGGATACGAGCAGTACTTC. Protein product: CASSLGPGLGGYEQYF.